This T cell receptor (beta chain) was identified during a study of blood T cells in healthy people across ages (dated by TCRdb to between 2015 and 2017). For the wider study: In model experiments, template switching captured roughly one uniquely barcoded TCR beta cDNA molecule for every two T cells. Age-related changes in TCR beta repertoire diversity were measured in the study by deep sequencing normalized with unique cDNA molecular identifiers. The donors were split into four age groups: young (average 16 years), middle-aged (about 40), aged (approximately 59) and long-lived (roughly 80). To avoid experimental bias, donors of different ages were spread randomly across the sequencing lanes. For two donors (one aged 18 to 30 and one aged 80 or older), the study analyzed two additional independent replicas of 1 million unique cDNA reads from the same blood draw.

Systemically healthy Caucasian individuals from Russia, some 38 in total and aged about 6 to 90 years, were included as donors. Each donor gave 8.5 to 10 milliliters of peripheral blood, collected into EDTA-treated Vacutainer tubes. Ficoll-Paque density-gradient centrifugation was used to isolate PBMCs, with at least 7 million obtained per sample. Trizol reagent was used to extract total RNA from the PBMCs, yielding at least 5 micrograms per sample. For every donor, an aliquot of PBMCs went through flow cytometry to measure the percentages of naive CD45RAhigh/CD27high T cells. The library was prepared using 5' RACE. Instrument on record: Illumina HiSeq 2500. A second roughly 7 to 11 cycle PCR used a sample-barcoded 5' primer and a J-beta primer mix. Each TCR beta cDNA molecule received a unique molecular identifier from a template-switch 5' adaptor carrying 12 random nucleotides. Each sample yielded at least 2.5 million CDR3-containing paired-end reads. First-strand cDNA synthesis was performed from all RNA using the Mint cDNA synthesis kit, with priming by a TRBC-specific oligonucleotide. All cDNA was treated with uracil-DNA glycosylase and then went through a first 18-cycle PCR with the universal primers M1SS and BC2_uni_R. The original methods were these. For normalization, 1 million high-quality reads were randomly selected from each sample, with every read carrying a distinct molecular identifier. Instead of being binned into consensus sequences, reads with shared molecular identifiers were discarded. CDR3 identification, clonotype clustering and error correction used MiTCR with a Q25 quality threshold and the strictest error-elimination algorithm. A nonparametric unseen species model using Euler transformation provided a lower-bound estimate of total TCR beta diversity. TCRdb passed the public sequencing reads through fastp at Q25 and MiXCR, retaining productive beta sequences. Identical CDR3 proteins give one entry, which carries the most common genes and DNA. Clone size and V and J calls follow TCRdb, not the original study. For this sample there are hundreds of thousands of distinct CDR3 sequences; around 49% appear just once. The ten top clones hold 10% to 15% of the sample.

As to this clonotype: The specificity of this receptor is unknown. No much larger clone is present one base from it, and per-base qualities are unavailable.

From the cysteine up to the phenylalanine, the CDR3 has a length of 15 residues. Only the CDR3 DNA is retained, 45 bases long and in frame from the first base. Trimming takes 5 bases from V and 1 base from J, and the germline ends sit 15 bases apart. The CDR1 and CDR2 encoded by the germline V gene (reference sequence) are DFQATT and SNEGSKA. What the authors observed across the whole study: Compared with the aged group, more naive CD4+ T cells, fewer expanded clones and increased TCR diversity were shown by the long-lived group, suggesting age selection. A strong correlation was found between observed TCR beta diversity and the percentage of naive T cells measured by flow cytometry. Bulk unsorted PBMC profiling prevented conclusive comparison of naive and antigen-experienced compartments. Donor CMV infection status was unknown, potentially confounding age-related changes in expanded clonotypes. Total diversity estimates from one million sequenced T cells were considered lower bounds and underestimates. Observed TCR beta diversity per million T cells fell roughly linearly with age, and a significant reduction was already apparent by age around 40.

Recombination connected TRBV20-1 to TRBJ2-4; the D gene identity is not certain. The sequenced sample consisted of blood. The receptor's source is a man younger than 40 in good health. At the DNA level, the sequence is TGCAGTGCTGCCCCCTCGTCCGGGGCCAAAAACATTCAGTACTTC. Translation gives CSAAPSSGAKNIQYF.